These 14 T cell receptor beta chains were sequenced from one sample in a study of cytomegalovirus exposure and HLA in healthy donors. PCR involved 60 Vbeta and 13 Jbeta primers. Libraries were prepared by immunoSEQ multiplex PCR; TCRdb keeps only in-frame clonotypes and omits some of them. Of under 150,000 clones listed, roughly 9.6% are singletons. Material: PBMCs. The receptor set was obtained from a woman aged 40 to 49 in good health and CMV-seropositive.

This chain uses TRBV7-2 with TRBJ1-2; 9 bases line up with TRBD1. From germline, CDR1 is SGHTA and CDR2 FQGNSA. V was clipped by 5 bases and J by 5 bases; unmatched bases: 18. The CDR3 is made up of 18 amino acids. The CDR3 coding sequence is TGTGCCAGCAGCCCCCGACAGGGGGACACCAATTGGGAATATGGCTACACCTTC. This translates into CASSPRQGDTNWEYGYTF.

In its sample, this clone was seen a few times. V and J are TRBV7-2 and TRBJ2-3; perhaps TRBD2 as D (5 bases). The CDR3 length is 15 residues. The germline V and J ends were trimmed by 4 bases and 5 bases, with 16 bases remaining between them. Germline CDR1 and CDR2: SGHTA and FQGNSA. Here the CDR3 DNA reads TGTGCCAGCAGCTCCCGCCGGGGTGGAGGAGATACGCAGTATTTT. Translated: CASSSRRGGGDTQYF.

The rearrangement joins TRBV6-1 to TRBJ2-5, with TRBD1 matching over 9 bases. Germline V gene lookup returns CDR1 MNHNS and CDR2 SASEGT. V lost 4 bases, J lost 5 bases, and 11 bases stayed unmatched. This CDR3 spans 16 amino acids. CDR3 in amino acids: CASSAQGAQIAETQYF. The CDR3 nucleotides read TGTGCCAGCAGTGCACAGGGGGCCCAAATCGCTGAGACCCAGTACTTC.

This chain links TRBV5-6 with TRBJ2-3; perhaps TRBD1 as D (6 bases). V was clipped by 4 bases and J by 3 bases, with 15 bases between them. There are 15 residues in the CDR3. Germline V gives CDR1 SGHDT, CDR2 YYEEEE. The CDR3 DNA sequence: TGTGCCAGCAGCCCCCTGGGGCAGGGGACAGATACGCAGTATTTT. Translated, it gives CASSPLGQGTDTQYF.

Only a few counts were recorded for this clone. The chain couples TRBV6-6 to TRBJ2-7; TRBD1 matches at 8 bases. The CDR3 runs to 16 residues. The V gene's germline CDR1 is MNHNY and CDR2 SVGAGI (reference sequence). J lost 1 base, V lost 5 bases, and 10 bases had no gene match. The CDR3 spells CASSPGQGVKSYEQYF. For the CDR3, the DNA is TGTGCCAGCAGTCCAGGACAGGGAGTAAAATCCTACGAGCAGTACTTC.

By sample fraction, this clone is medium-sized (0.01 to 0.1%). For the CDR3, the DNA is TGTGCCAGCAGACAGGATGTTGTCACTGAAGCTTTCTTT. Amino acids: CASRQDVVTEAFF. The chain links TRBV27 to TRBJ1-1; weak D call: TRBD1 (5 bases). From germline, CDR1 is MNHEY and CDR2 SMNVEV (reference sequence). Trimming stripped 6 bases from V and 4 bases from J, with 12 bases between. The CDR3 runs to 13 residues.

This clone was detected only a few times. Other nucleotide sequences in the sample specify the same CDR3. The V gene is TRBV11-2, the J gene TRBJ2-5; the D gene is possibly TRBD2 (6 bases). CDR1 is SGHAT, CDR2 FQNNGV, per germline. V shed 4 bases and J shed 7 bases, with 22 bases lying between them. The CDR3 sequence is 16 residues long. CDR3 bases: TGTGCCAGCAGCTCGTCCGCCGGGGGACCCCACCTGACCCAGTACTTC. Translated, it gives CASSSSAGGPHLTQYF.

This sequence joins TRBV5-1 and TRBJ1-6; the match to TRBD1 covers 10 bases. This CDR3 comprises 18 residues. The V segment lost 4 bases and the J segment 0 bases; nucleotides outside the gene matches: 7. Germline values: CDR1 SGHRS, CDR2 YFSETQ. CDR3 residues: CASSGGQGSSSYNSPLHF. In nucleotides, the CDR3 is TGCGCCAGCAGCGGGGGACAGGGGTCGAGCTCCTATAATTCACCCCTCCACTTT.

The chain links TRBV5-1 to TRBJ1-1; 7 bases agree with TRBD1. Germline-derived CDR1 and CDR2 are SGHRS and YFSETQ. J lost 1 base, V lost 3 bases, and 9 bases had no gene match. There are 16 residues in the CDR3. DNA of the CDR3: TGCGCCAGCAGCTCCCGGGACAGAGATTCGAACACTGAAGCTTTCTTT. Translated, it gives CASSSRDRDSNTEAFF.

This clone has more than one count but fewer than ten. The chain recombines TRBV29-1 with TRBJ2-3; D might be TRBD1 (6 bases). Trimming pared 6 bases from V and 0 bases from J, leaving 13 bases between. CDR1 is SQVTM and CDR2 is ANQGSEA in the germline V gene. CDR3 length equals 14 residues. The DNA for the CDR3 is TGCAGCGTGGGCGACAGGCTAAGCACAGATACGCAGTATTTT. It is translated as CSVGDRLSTDTQYF.

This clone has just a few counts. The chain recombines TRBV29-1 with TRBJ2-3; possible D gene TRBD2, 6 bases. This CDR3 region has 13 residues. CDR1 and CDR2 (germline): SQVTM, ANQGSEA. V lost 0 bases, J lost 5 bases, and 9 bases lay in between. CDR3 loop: CSVEEVSGDTQYF. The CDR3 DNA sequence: TGCAGCGTTGAAGAAGTTAGCGGAGATACGCAGTATTTT.

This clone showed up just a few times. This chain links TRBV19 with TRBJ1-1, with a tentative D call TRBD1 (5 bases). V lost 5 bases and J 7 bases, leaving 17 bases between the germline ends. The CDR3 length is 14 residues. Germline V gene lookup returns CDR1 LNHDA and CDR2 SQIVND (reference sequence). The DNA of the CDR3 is TGTGCCAGTAGTGCCCCCCCAAGGGGTGGTGAAGCTTTCTTT. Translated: CASSAPPRGGEAFF.

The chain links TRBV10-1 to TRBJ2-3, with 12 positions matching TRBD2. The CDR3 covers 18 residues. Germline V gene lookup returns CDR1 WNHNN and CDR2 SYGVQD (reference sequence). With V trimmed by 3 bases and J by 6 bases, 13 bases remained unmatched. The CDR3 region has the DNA TGCGCCAGCAGTGACCCGGGACTAGCGGGCCTCCGGGGGGATACGCAGTATTTT. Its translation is CASSDPGLAGLRGDTQYF.

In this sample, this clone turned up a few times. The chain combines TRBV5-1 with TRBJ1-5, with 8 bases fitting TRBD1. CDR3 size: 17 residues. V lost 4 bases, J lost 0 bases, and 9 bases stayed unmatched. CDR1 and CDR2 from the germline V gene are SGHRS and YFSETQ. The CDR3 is CASSPGQGPYSNQPQHF. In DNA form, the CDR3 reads TGCGCCAGCAGCCCCGGACAGGGCCCCTATAGCAATCAGCCCCAGCATTTT.